The T cell receptor (beta chain) described here comes from a study of blood T cell repertoires in COVID-19 (dated by TCRdb to 2018 to 2020). A note on the overall study: The collaborator samples originated in the United States, Italy and Spain and spanned the acute and convalescent phases of COVID-19. Where HLA class I and class II types were available, the types were taken from metadata supplied by the sample provider, not from assay-based typing. The samples were drawn from two sources: the first 160 participants of the ongoing ImmuneRACE study, and 1,000 to 1,500 subjects contributed by 6 global collaborators. The dataset comprised deeply sampled blood TCRbeta repertoires from subjects exposed to, actively infected with, or recovered from COVID-19. The prospective study material was composed of cDNA or gDNA derived from T cells, B-cell-depleted T cells, or PBMCs. The repertoires were released in a freely available public database intended as a resource for research on the immune response to SARS-CoV-2. A de-identified subject ID, COVID-19 status, age in years and sex were almost always included in the sample metadata.

Each collaborating institution followed its own protocols to collect whole blood in K2EDTA tubes. For TCRbeta analysis, collaborators shipped samples in one of three forms: frozen whole blood, isolated PBMCs, or DNA extracted from either of those sample types. V was cut back by 0 bases and J by 0 bases, leaving a gap of 9 bases between them. The CDR1 and CDR2 encoded by the germline V gene are LGHNA and YSLEER. CDR3 length: 15 amino acids, cysteine to phenylalanine. Here the CDR3 DNA is all that survives: 45 bases in frame from base 1. Broader findings and caveats from the paper: Clinical and demographic metadata were provided uncurated, with the amount varying by source and participant.

Remarks on this clone: Its antigen target is currently unknown. No base qualities exist here, and no much larger clone lies one base off it.

TCRbeta CDR3 regions were amplified from genomic DNA by means of the immunoSEQ Assay, a bias-controlled multiplex PCR. The original pipeline was this. The number of nucleated cells in each sample was estimated from the amplification of reference gene primers within the assay. To quantify the absolute abundance of each unique TCRbeta CDR3 rearrangement, sequence reads were collapsed and filtered. For each sample, productive Simpson clonality was calculated as the square root of Simpson's diversity index across productive rearrangements. Held by TCRdb, this immuneACCESS table contains in-frame sequences only and omits some clones. Under half of the omission traces to an unresolved V gene where checked; the cause of the rest is unknown. V, J and clone size are taken as reported in that table, and D and trimming were inferred from the DNA itself. The sample includes 70,000 to 80,000 clones, with around 91% observed a single time. 5.8% of the sample is held by the ten biggest clonotypes.

The rearranged chain carries TRBV4-3 and TRBJ2-7; the D gene is perhaps TRBD2, on 6 matching bases. Sequences were obtained from peripheral blood. The TCR originated in a human donor in a cohort sampled during active COVID-19. The DNA sequence is TGCGCCAGCAGCCAAGATTGGGGGGACTCCTACGAGCAGTACTTC. The translation is CASSQDWGDSYEQYF.